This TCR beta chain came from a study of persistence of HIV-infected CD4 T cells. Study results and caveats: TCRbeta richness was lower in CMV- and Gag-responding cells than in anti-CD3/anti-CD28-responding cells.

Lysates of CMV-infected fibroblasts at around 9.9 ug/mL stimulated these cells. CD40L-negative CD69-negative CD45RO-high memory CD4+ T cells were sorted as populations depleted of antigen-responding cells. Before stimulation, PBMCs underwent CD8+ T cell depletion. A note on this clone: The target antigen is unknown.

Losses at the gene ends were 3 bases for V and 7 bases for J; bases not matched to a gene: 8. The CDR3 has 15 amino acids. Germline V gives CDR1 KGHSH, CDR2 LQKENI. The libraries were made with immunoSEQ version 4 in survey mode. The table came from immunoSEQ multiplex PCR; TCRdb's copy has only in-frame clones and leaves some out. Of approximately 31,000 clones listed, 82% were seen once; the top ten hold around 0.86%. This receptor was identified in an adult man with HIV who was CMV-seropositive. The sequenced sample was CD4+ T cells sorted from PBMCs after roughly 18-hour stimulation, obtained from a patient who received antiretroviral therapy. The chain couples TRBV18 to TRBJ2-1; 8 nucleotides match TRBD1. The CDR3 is CASSPTGGFSNEQFF. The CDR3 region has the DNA TGTGCCAGCTCACCTACAGGGGGATTTAGTAATGAGCAGTTCTTC.